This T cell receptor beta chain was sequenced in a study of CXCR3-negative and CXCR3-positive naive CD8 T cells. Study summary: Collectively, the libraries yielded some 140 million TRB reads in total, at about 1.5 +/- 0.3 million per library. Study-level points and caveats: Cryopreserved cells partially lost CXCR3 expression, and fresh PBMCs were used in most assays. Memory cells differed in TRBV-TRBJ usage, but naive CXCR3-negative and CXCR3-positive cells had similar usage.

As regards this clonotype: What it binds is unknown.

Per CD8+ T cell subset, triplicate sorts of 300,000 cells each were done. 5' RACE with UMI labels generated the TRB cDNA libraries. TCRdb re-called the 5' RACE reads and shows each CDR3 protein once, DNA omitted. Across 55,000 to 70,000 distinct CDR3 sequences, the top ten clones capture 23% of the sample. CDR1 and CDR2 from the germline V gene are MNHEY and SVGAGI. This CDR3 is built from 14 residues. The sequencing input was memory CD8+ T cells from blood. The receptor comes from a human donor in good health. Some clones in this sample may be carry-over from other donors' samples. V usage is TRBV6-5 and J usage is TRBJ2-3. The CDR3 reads CASKEAPSTDTQYF.